This is a list of T cell receptor beta chains from one sample in a study of CD8 T cells in ankylosing spondylitis. One entry per CDR3 protein results from TCRdb running MiXCR on the 5' RACE reads. This sample has about 140,000 distinct CDR3 sequences, with about 8% found just once. Sequenced material: synovial fluid, either unsorted or a sorted T cell fraction (not recorded which). Source of these receptors: a male donor with ankylosing spondylitis. The CDR3 runs from the conserved cysteine through the conserved F or W. The D gene is left open where the match is weak. Clone sizes are given selectively: once, few, many, or a class where the clone is expanded.

CDR3nt,CDR3aa,d_gene,j_gene,v_gene,abundance
TGTGCCAGCAGCCAATTTGTAGCGGGAGGTTACGAGCAGTACTTC,CASSQFVAGGYEQYF,TRBD2,TRBJ2-7,TRBV16,-
TGTGCCAGCAGCTTATCGGGGGAAAACATTCAGTACTTC,CASSLSGENIQYF,-,TRBJ2-4,TRBV7-9,many
TGTGCCAGCAGCTTGGACAGCTTCAATGAGCAGTTCTTC,CASSLDSFNEQFF,-,TRBJ2-1,TRBV5-5,many
TGCAGCGCAAGGGACAGCTTTAACACCGGGGAGCTGTTTTTT,CSARDSFNTGELFF,TRBD1,TRBJ2-2,TRBV29-1,many
TGTGCCAGCAGTAGCACCGGGACTCCAATCGGAAACACCATATATTTT,CASSSTGTPIGNTIYF,-,TRBJ1-3,TRBV28,many
TGTGCCAGCAGCTTAGGAGGAGGGATCTATGGCTACACCTTC,CASSLGGGIYGYTF,-,TRBJ1-2,TRBV7-2,many
TGTGCCAGCAGGCCCCCGGGGGCCCTCTATGGCTACACCTTC,CASRPPGALYGYTF,-,TRBJ1-2,TRBV7-9,-
TGTGCCAGCAGCATTGACACAGGGGGCGAGCAGTACTTC,CASSIDTGGEQYF,TRBD1,TRBJ2-7,TRBV7-2,many
TGTGCCAGCAGCCAAGGTGATACAGGCTATAGCAATCAGCCCCAGCATTTT,CASSQGDTGYSNQPQHF,-,TRBJ1-5,TRBV4-2,few
TGTGCCAGCAGCTTGCCTCCACAACCAAAGCAGTACTTC,CASSLPPQPKQYF,-,TRBJ2-7,TRBV5-5,few
TGTGCCAGCAGCGTAAACATAGGCTCCTACAATGAGCAGTTCTTC,CASSVNIGSYNEQFF,-,TRBJ2-1,TRBV9,-
TGCAGTGCCCGGACTTTAAGCTCCTACGAGCAGTACTTC,CSARTLSSYEQYF,-,TRBJ2-7,TRBV20-1,few
TGTGCCAGCGAGGGGACGGCCTCCTACGAGCAGTACTTC,CASEGTASYEQYF,-,TRBJ2-7,TRBV7-9,-
TGTGCCAGCAGCTTAGACATGAACAATCAGCCCCAGCATTTT,CASSLDMNNQPQHF,-,TRBJ1-5,TRBV11-2,few
TGTGCCAGCAGCTTACTAGGGCAGGTCTACTATGGCTACACCTTC,CASSLLGQVYYGYTF,-,TRBJ1-2,TRBV7-2,few
TGCAGTGCCACAGGGGGACAGACTGAAGCTTTCTTT,CSATGGQTEAFF,TRBD1,TRBJ1-1,TRBV20-1,few
TGTGCCAGCAGCCAAGAGATGGGACTAGCGGGAGCAGAGACCCAGTACTTC,CASSQEMGLAGAETQYF,TRBD2,TRBJ2-5,TRBV4-2,-
TGTGCCAGCAGTTATCCTAACGCGCACATTCAGTACTTC,CASSYPNAHIQYF,-,TRBJ2-4,TRBV6-2/TRBV6-3,many
TGTGCCAGCAGCTGGGTGGGGCAGAGAAATGAAAAACTGTTTTTT,CASSWVGQRNEKLFF,-,TRBJ1-4,TRBV7-9,-
TGCAGCGTTGAAGATGCACTAGCAGATACGCAGTATTTT,CSVEDALADTQYF,-,TRBJ2-3,TRBV29-1,many
TGCGCCAGCAGCCAAGATGGCGCAATCCAAGAGACCCAGTACTTC,CASSQDGAIQETQYF,-,TRBJ2-5,TRBV4-3,few
TGTGCCAGCAGTGAACAAGGGGTCACTGAAGCTTTCTTT,CASSEQGVTEAFF,-,TRBJ1-1,TRBV2,many
TGTGCCAGCAGCCAAGAAGGTAATTCACCCCTCCACTTT,CASSQEGNSPLHF,-,TRBJ1-6,TRBV3-1,many
TGTGCCAGCAGCCCGGGCTTTATAGAGACCCAGTACTTC,CASSPGFIETQYF,-,TRBJ2-5,TRBV5-5,few
TGTGCCAGCAGCCCCCCGTCCAGCGCAGGGCAGTACTTC,CASSPPSSAGQYF,-,TRBJ2-7,TRBV28,-
TGTGCCATCAGTGACCCCGGACAGAACTATGGCTACACCTTC,CAISDPGQNYGYTF,-,TRBJ1-2,TRBV10-3,many
TGTGCCATCACGGGGGGGCTAGGATCTGGAAACACCATATATTTT,CAITGGLGSGNTIYF,-,TRBJ1-3,TRBV10-3,many
TGCAGTGCCGGACAGGGTTCTGGAAACACCATATATTTT,CSAGQGSGNTIYF,TRBD1,TRBJ1-3,TRBV20-1,few
TGTGCCAGCAGTACAGGGACTAGCGGGAGGCCCGACTGGGATGAGCAGTTCTTC,CASSTGTSGRPDWDEQFF,TRBD2,TRBJ2-1,TRBV6-2/TRBV6-3,many
TGTGCCAGCAGCTACGAGAATGAGCAGTTCTTC,CASSYENEQFF,-,TRBJ2-1,TRBV2,-
TGTGCCAGCAGTTTCACCGAAGAAAAACTGTTTTTT,CASSFTEEKLFF,-,TRBJ1-4,TRBV28,few
TGTGCCAGCAGCTTAGGCCCAGGGGCGAACTATGGCTACACCTTC,CASSLGPGANYGYTF,-,TRBJ1-2,TRBV7-2,few
TGTGCCAGCAGACTAGCGGAAGAATTCACAGATACGCAGTATTTT,CASRLAEEFTDTQYF,TRBD2,TRBJ2-3,TRBV12-3/TRBV12-4,many
TGTGCCAGCAGTTTTGATTCACCCCTCCACTTT,CASSFDSPLHF,-,TRBJ1-6,TRBV6-6,few
TGTGCCAGCAGCTTAGGAGGGGTTGTCACTGAAGCTTTCTTT,CASSLGGVVTEAFF,-,TRBJ1-1,TRBV7-2,-
TGTGCCACGCGTCTTAATAATTCACCCCTCCACTTT,CATRLNNSPLHF,-,TRBJ1-6,TRBV25-1,few
TGCGCCAGCAGCCAAGATTTGGGGAACAGGGCGTGGAGCACTGAAGCTTTCTTT,CASSQDLGNRAWSTEAFF,-,TRBJ1-1,TRBV4-3,few
TGTGCCAGCAGTCGACAGACTAGCGGGAGACGGGAGACCCAGTACTTC,CASSRQTSGRRETQYF,TRBD2,TRBJ2-5,TRBV28,few
TGCAGCGTTGGTGGGGCAGGTGGCTACACCTTC,CSVGGAGGYTF,-,TRBJ1-2,TRBV29-1,-